The following is a T cell receptor (beta chain) sequence with its context. Its target antigen remains unknown. Base qualities were left out, and no much larger clone turns up one base away. Each collaborating institution followed its own protocols to collect whole blood in K2EDTA tubes. Collaborator samples were shipped for TCRbeta analysis as frozen whole blood, isolated PBMCs, or DNA extracted from either sample type. TCRbeta CDR3 regions were amplified from genomic DNA by means of the immunoSEQ Assay, a bias-controlled multiplex PCR. On the authors' methods: The number of nucleated cells in each sample was estimated by amplification of reference gene primers within the assay. To quantify the absolute abundance of each unique TCRbeta CDR3 rearrangement, sequence reads were collapsed and filtered. For each sample, productive Simpson clonality was calculated as the square root of Simpson's diversity index across productive rearrangements. The immuneACCESS repertoire file appears here via TCRdb, limited to in-frame rearrangements. These files lack a portion of the clones; in checked studies, under half of the deficit traces to unresolved V genes, and the cause of the others is not known. That table gives V, J and clone size, and the DNA gave D and trimming. The sample table shows 60,000 to 70,000 clones, and 75% to 95% are seen once. Together, the top ten hold less than 15% of the sample.

The sample belongs to a study of blood T cell repertoires in COVID-19 (dated by TCRdb to 2018 to 2020). In the study overall: Collaborator samples came from the United States, Italy and Spain and covered acute and convalescent phases of COVID-19. The samples were drawn from two sources: the first 160 participants of the ongoing ImmuneRACE study, and fewer than 1,500 subjects contributed by 6 global collaborators. The prospective study material was composed of cDNA or gDNA derived from T cells, B-cell-depleted T cells, or PBMCs. Where HLA class I and class II types were available, the types were taken from metadata supplied by the sample provider, not from assay-based typing. The dataset comprised deeply sampled blood TCRbeta repertoires from subjects exposed to, actively infected with, or recovered from COVID-19. A freely available public database, intended as a resource for researchers studying the immune response to SARS-CoV-2, is where the repertoires were released. A de-identified subject ID, COVID-19 status, age in years and sex were almost always included in the sample metadata. Overall study outcomes, separate from this receptor: The quantity of clinical and demographic metadata differed by source and by participant and was supplied without curation.

Source material: peripheral blood. This clonotype originated in a human donor with active COVID-19. The donor label of this sample is uncertain.

In nucleotide form, the sequence is TGTGCCAGCAGCTTAGATAAGCGGGAGGGCCCAAGACACTGGCAGTACTTC. This sequence encodes CASSLDKREGPRHWQYF. Recombination connected TRBV13 to TRBJ2-7, with 10 bases in between that match TRBD2. The germline V and J ends show losses of 1 base and 9 bases respectively, and no gene match explains 15 bases of the junction. From the germline V gene (reference sequence), CDR1 is PRHDT and CDR2 is FYEKMQ. The CDR3 contains 17 residues, cysteine and phenylalanine counted. The only DNA kept is the CDR3, 51 bases in frame from the first base.